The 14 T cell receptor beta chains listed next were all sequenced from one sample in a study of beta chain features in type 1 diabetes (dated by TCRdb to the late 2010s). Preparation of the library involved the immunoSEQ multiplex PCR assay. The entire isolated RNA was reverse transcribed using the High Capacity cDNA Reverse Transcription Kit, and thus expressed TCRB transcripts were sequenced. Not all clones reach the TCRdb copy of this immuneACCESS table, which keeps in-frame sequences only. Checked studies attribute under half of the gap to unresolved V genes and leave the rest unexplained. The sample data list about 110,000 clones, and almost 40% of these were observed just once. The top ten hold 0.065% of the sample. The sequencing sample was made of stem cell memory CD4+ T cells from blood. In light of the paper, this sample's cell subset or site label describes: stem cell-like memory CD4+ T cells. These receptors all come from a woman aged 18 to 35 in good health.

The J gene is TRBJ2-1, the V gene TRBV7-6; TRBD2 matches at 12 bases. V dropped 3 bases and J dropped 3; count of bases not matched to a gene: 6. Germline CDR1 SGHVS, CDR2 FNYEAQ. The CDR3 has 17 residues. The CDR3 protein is CASSFYLGLAGYNEQFF. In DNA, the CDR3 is TGTGCCAGCAGCTTTTACCTGGGACTAGCGGGCTACAATGAGCAGTTCTTC.

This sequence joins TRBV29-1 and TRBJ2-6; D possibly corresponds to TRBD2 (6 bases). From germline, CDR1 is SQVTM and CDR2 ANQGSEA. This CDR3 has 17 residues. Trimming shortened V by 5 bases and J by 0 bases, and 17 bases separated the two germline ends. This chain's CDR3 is CSVNRDSTDSGANVLTF. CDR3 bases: TGCAGCGTTAATAGGGACTCAACCGACTCTGGGGCCAACGTCCTGACTTTC.

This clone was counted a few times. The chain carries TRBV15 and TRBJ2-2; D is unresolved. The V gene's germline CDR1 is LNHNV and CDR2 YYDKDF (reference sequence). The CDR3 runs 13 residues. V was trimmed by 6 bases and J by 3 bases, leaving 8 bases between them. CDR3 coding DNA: TGTGCCACCAGTACAGCAGACACCGGGGAGCTGTTTTTT. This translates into CATSTADTGELFF. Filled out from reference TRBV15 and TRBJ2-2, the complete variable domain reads DAMVIQNPRYQVTQFGKPVTLSCSQTLNHNVMYWYQQKSSQAPKLLFHYYDKDFNNEADTPDNFQSRRPNTSFCFLDIRSPGLGDTAMYLCATSTADTGELFFGEGSRLTVL.

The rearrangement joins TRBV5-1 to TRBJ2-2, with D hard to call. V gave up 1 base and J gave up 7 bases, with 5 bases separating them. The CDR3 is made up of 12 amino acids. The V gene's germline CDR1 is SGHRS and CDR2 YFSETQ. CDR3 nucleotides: TGCGCCAGCAGCTTGTCCGTCGGGGAGCTGTTTTTT. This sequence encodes CASSLSVGELFF. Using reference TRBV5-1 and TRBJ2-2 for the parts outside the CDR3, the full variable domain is KAGVTQTPRYLIKTRGQQVTLSCSPISGHRSVSWYQQTPGQGLQFLFEYFSETQRNKGNFPGRFSGRQFSNSRSEMNVSTLELGDSALYLCASSLSVGELFFGEGSRLTVL.

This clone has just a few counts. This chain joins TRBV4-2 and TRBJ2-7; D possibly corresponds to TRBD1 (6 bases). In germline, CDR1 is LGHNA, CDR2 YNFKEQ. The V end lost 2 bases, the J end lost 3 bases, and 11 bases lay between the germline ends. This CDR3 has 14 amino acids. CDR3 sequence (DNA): TGTGCCAGCAGCCAACCAGGGGTTTACTACGAGCAGTACTTC. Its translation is CASSQPGVYYEQYF.

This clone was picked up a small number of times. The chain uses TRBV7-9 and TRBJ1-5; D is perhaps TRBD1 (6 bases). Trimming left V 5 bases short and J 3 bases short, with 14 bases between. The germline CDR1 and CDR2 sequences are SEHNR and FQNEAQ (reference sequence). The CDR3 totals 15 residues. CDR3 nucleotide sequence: TGTGCCAGCAGCCTCCTAGGACAGCTCAATCAGCCCCAGCATTTT. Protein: CASSLLGQLNQPQHF.

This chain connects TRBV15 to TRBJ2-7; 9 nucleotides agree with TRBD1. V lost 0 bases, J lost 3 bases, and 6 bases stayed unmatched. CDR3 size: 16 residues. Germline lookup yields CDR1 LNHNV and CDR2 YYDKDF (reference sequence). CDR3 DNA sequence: TGTGCCACCAGCAGAGAGGTTAGGACAGGGGACTACGAGCAGTACTTC. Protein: CATSREVRTGDYEQYF.

The chain's CDR3 is CASRTGVGTGELFF. DNA for the CDR3: TGTGCCAGCAGGACAGGGGTTGGCACCGGGGAGCTGTTTTTT. This chain joins TRBV27 and TRBJ2-2; TRBD1 matches at 8 bases. The CDR3 covers 14 residues. Per the germline V gene, CDR1 is MNHEY and CDR2 is SMNVEV (reference sequence). V was clipped by 6 bases and J by 4 bases; unmatched bases: 4.

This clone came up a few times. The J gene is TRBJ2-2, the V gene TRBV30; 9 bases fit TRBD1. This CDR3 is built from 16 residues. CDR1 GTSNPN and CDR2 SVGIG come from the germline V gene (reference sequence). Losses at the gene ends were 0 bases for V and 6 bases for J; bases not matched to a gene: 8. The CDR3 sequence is CAWSVLGQGGSGELFF. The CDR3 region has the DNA TGTGCCTGGAGTGTACTGGGACAGGGTGGGTCCGGGGAGCTGTTTTTT.

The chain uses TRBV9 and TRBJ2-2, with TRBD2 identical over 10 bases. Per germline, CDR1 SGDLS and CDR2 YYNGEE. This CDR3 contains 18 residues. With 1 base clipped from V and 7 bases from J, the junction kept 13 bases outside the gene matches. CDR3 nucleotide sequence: TGTGCCAGCAGCGTATCTCGTCGAGCGGGAGGGGTCGGCGGGGAGCTGTTTTTT. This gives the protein CASSVSRRAGGVGGELFF.

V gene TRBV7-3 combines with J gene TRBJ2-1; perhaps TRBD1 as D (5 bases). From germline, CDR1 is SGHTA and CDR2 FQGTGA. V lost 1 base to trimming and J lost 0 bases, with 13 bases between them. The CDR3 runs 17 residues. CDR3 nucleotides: TGTGCCAGCAGCTTAAGACGACAGAACAGCTCCTACAATGAGCAGTTCTTC. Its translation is CASSLRRQNSSYNEQFF.

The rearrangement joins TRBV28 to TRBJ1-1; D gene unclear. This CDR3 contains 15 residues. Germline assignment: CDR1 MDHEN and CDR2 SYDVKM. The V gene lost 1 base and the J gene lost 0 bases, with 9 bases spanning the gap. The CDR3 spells CASSLFWGVNTEAFF. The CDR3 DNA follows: TGTGCCAGCAGTTTATTTTGGGGAGTGAACACTGAAGCTTTCTTT.

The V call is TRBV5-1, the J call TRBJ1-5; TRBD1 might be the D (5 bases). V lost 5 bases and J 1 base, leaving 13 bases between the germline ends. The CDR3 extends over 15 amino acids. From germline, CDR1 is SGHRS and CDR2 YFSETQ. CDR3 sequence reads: CASRLDSNSNQPQHF. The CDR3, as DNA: TGCGCCAGCAGACTCGACAGTAACAGCAATCAGCCCCAGCATTTT.

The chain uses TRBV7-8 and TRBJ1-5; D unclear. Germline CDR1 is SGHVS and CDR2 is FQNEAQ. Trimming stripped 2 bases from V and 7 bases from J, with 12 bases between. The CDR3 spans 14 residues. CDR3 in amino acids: CASSLSRWSQPQHF. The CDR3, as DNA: TGTGCCAGCAGCTTATCCAGGTGGTCCCAGCCCCAGCATTTT.